Listed here is a single T cell receptor (beta chain). Exposure to brentuximab vedotin varied, and each patient had relapsed following autologous stem cell transplantation. Clones were read by immunoSEQ multiplex PCR, and TCRdb kept only the in-frame ones, dropping some. Of 20,000 to 25,000 clones listed, about 80% are singletons. The data originate from a study of PD-1 blockade in classical Hodgkin lymphoma. This CDR3 region has 16 residues. Germline V gene lookup returns CDR1 SGHKS and CDR2 YYEKEE (reference sequence). The J segment lost 4 bases and the V segment lost 1 base, leaving 7 bases of the junction unmatched.

The rearrangement uses TRBV5-5 and TRBJ2-2; 7 nucleotides agree with TRBD1. This TCR derives from a human donor with classical Hodgkin lymphoma. The sequenced sample was peripheral blood mononuclear cells (PBMCs), obtained at baseline. CDR3 in DNA: TGTGCCAGCAGCTTGAAGACAGGGTGGAGCACCGGGGAGCTGTTTTTT. It translates to CASSLKTGWSTGELFF.